This T cell receptor (beta chain) was sequenced for a study of blood T cell repertoires in COVID-19. Across the study: The United States, Italy and Spain were the sources of the acute and convalescent COVID-19 samples. Nucleic acid was either cDNA or gDNA, and it came from T cells, B-cell-depleted T cells, or PBMCs.

CDR1 is MNHNS and CDR2 is SASEGT in the germline V gene. V lost 3 bases and J 6 bases, leaving 8 bases between the germline ends. The CDR3 extends over 13 amino acids. As handled by the study authors: Nucleated cell counts were estimated from reference gene primer amplification. Using immunoSEQ multiplex PCR, the repertoire was profiled, and TCRdb retains in-frame clones only, with some absent. From that table come the V and J calls and clone size; the DNA was used to work out D and trimming. The sample carries 100,000 to 150,000 clones, 79% recorded once. V is TRBV6-1 and J is TRBJ1-4; possibly TRBD1 for D (6 bases). Sequencing was performed on peripheral blood. The clonotype originates from a man aged 40-50 years with active or convalescent COVID-19. CDR3 loop: CASSDGTHEKLFF. The CDR3 coding sequence is TGTGCCAGCAGTGATGGGACACATGAAAAACTGTTTTTT.